This is a list of T cell receptor beta chains from one sample in a study of blood T cells in healthy people across ages. In TCRdb, the 5' RACE reads were re-called with MiXCR into one record per CDR3 protein. The sample shows roughly 1.9 million distinct CDR3 sequences, 35% to 50% of them seen only once. Sequenced material: blood. The source is a human donor in good health. CDR3s include the opening cysteine and the closing phenylalanine or tryptophan. The D gene is left open where the match is weak. Size is omitted from some rows. Given values are once, few, many or a class for expanded clones.

TRBV29-1	TRBJ1-2	TRBD1	few	CSVTNRGQGAGGYTF	TGCAGCGTTACTAACCGGGGACAGGGGGCGGGAGGCTACACCTTC
TRBV7-2	TRBJ2-7	TRBD1	-	CASSPRPRGSSYEQYF	TGTGCCAGCAGCCCCCGCCCCAGGGGGTCCTCCTACGAGCAGTACTTC
TRBV20-1	TRBJ1-2	-	-	CSARSDGNLYGYTF	TGCAGTGCGCGATCGGACGGAAACCTCTATGGCTACACCTTC
TRBV7-2	TRBJ2-2	-	few	CASSIVRVSGAGELFF	TGTGCCAGCAGCATCGTGCGTGTATCAGGGGCCGGGGAGCTGTTTTTT
TRBV6-5	TRBJ1-2	-	-	CASSYSGSREYGYTF	TGTGCCAGCAGTTACTCCGGCTCCAGGGAGTATGGCTACACCTTC
TRBV7-2	TRBJ1-1	-	-	CASSLDTTYVPEAFF	TGTGCCAGCAGCTTAGACACCACGTATGTTCCTGAAGCTTTCTTT
TRBV7-2	TRBJ2-2	TRBD1	-	CASSSPRDRGVPTGELFF	TGTGCCAGCAGCTCACCCCGGGACAGGGGTGTACCCACCGGGGAGCTGTTTTTT
TRBV29-1	TRBJ1-1	-	-	CSVEQGDGGTEAFF	TGCAGCGTTGAACAGGGAGATGGGGGCACTGAAGCTTTCTTT
TRBV6-1	TRBJ2-2	-	-	CTSRQSKLNTGELFF	TGTACCAGCAGACAGAGCAAATTGAACACCGGGGAGCTGTTTTTT
TRBV27	TRBJ2-7	-	-	CASSNRGVQSYEQYF	TGTGCCAGCAGTAACCGGGGTGTGCAGAGCTACGAGCAGTACTTC
TRBV15	TRBJ2-7	-	-	CATSRDPRGNSYEQYF	TGTGCCACCAGCAGAGATCCGAGGGGTAACTCCTACGAGCAGTACTTC
TRBV24-1	TRBJ2-5	TRBD1	-	CATSDPTGGQETQYF	TGTGCCACCAGTGACCCGACAGGGGGACAAGAGACCCAGTACTTC
TRBV18	TRBJ2-7	-	-	CASSPLGGGSGYEQYF	TGTGCCAGCTCACCTCTGGGAGGGGGTTCGGGCTACGAGCAGTACTTC
TRBV7-9	TRBJ1-2	-	-	CASSSRRRPGHSPYDGYTF	TGTGCCAGCAGCTCACGAAGGAGGCCGGGACATTCCCCTTATGATGGCTACACCTTC
TRBV20-1	TRBJ2-1	-	-	CSARDGRGRGNEQFF	TGCAGTGCTAGAGATGGGCGGGGGCGGGGCAATGAGCAGTTCTTC
TRBV28	TRBJ1-2	TRBD1	-	CASRITEGALSGYTF	TGTGCCAGCAGAATTACCGAGGGGGCTCTTTCTGGCTACACCTTC
TRBV5-5	TRBJ2-2	TRBD2	-	CASSLFSGGTGELFF	TGTGCCAGCAGCTTGTTTAGCGGGGGGACCGGGGAGCTGTTTTTT
TRBV24-1	TRBJ1-5	-	-	CATSEVGNHPQHF	TGTGCCACCAGTGAGGTTGGGAATCACCCCCAGCATTTT
TRBV2	TRBJ2-3	-	-	CASIAGGPRTDTQYF	TGTGCCAGCATCGCTGGGGGGCCCCGCACAGATACGCAGTATTTT
TRBV9	TRBJ2-1	-	-	CASSPHQVGTYNEQFF	TGTGCCAGCAGCCCTCACCAAGTGGGGACGTACAATGAGCAGTTCTTC
TRBV4-2	TRBJ2-2	-	-	CASSQADGELFF	TGTGCCAGCAGCCAAGCCGACGGGGAGCTGTTTTTT
TRBV29-1	TRBJ1-5	-	once	CSVEGEGDQPQHF	TGCAGCGTTGAAGGGGAGGGGGATCAGCCCCAGCATTTT
TRBV20-1	TRBJ2-7	TRBD2	many	CSARGVLAGGTYEQYF	TGCAGTGCTAGGGGGGTTCTAGCGGGGGGCACCTACGAGCAGTACTTC
TRBV20-1	TRBJ2-1	-	few	CSASSTNHEQFF	TGCAGTGCTAGTTCGACTAATCATGAGCAGTTCTTC
TRBV7-2	TRBJ1-4	-	-	CASSRAMGGGEKLFF	TGTGCCAGCAGCCGAGCGATGGGGGGTGGTGAAAAACTGTTTTTT
TRBV10-3	TRBJ1-1	-	-	CALQKDTVPMNTEAFF	TGTGCCCTCCAGAAGGACACAGTGCCGATGAACACTGAAGCTTTCTTT
TRBV28	TRBJ2-7	TRBD2	many	CASSSGTTPYEQYF	TGTGCCAGCAGTTCAGGGACTACCCCCTACGAGCAGTACTTC
TRBV5-1	TRBJ2-3	-	-	CASREAGQSGDTQYF	TGCGCCAGCAGAGAGGCCGGGCAGAGTGGAGATACGCAGTATTTT
TRBV20-1	TRBJ1-1	-	-	CSARETGYEGTEAFF	TGCAGTGCTAGAGAAACAGGGTATGAGGGCACTGAAGCTTTCTTT
TRBV10-3	TRBJ1-2	-	few	CATNLLQRGGYTF	TGTGCCACCAACCTACTTCAGCGAGGGGGCTACACCTTC
TRBV18	TRBJ2-5	-	-	CASSPWTETQYF	TGTGCCAGCTCACCCTGGACTGAGACCCAGTACTTC
TRBV7-9	TRBJ2-5	-	-	CASSLDRWTQYF	TGTGCCAGCAGCTTAGACCGGTGGACCCAGTACTTC
TRBV6-5	TRBJ1-5	-	-	CASSYGSSTEGQPQHF	TGTGCCAGCAGTTACGGGTCATCTACGGAAGGTCAGCCCCAGCATTTT
TRBV28	TRBJ2-3	-	-	CASSPLVGTTITDTQYF	TGTGCCAGCAGTCCTCTAGTCGGGACCACTATCACAGATACGCAGTATTTT
TRBV12-5	TRBJ1-1	TRBD1	-	CASGLEPMDRGFNTEAFF	TGTGCTAGTGGTTTGGAGCCTATGGACAGGGGGTTTAACACTGAAGCTTTCTTT
TRBV5-1	TRBJ1-2	-	-	CASSLNGDLSGGYTF	TGCGCCAGCAGCTTAAACGGGGACCTCTCGGGTGGCTACACCTTC
TRBV9	TRBJ1-1	-	-	CASSATGGYTEAFF	TGTGCCAGCAGCGCAACCGGAGGTTACACTGAAGCTTTCTTT
TRBV7-2	TRBJ2-4	-	few	CASSLVRGRIAKNIQYF	TGTGCCAGCAGCTTAGTTCGGGGTCGTATAGCCAAAAACATTCAGTACTTC
TRBV10-3	TRBJ2-3	TRBD2	-	CAISETLATSTDTQYF	TGTGCCATCAGTGAAACACTAGCGACCAGCACAGATACGCAGTATTTT
TRBV9	TRBJ2-1	-	few	CASSVVGGRDAEQFF	TGTGCCAGCAGCGTAGTGGGGGGGCGTGATGCTGAGCAGTTCTTC
TRBV29-1	TRBJ2-1	TRBD1	once	CSATGTGIYNEQFF	TGCAGCGCAACCGGGACAGGGATTTACAATGAGCAGTTCTTC
TRBV6-2/TRBV6-3	TRBJ2-7	-	-	CASSLLRDNSYEQYF	TGTGCCAGCAGTCTCCTCCGGGACAACTCCTACGAGCAGTACTTC
TRBV7-2	TRBJ2-1	-	-	CASSLNFAGNEQFF	TGTGCCAGCAGCTTAAATTTTGCGGGCAATGAGCAGTTCTTC
TRBV7-8	TRBJ2-1	TRBD2	-	CASTLSRVSRGRVFF	TGTGCCAGCACCCTAAGTAGAGTCTCCCGCGGGAGGGTGTTCTTC
TRBV15	TRBJ2-5	-	many	CATSRLQAQETQYF	TGTGCCACCAGCAGATTACAGGCACAAGAGACCCAGTACTTC
TRBV15	TRBJ2-3	TRBD2	-	CATSVLAGLTDTQYF	TGTGCCACCAGCGTACTAGCGGGCCTGACAGATACGCAGTATTTT
TRBV6-1	TRBJ2-5	TRBD2	few	CASSEAGGGQETQYF	TGTGCCAGCAGTGAAGCCGGCGGGGGACAAGAGACCCAGTACTTC
TRBV13	TRBJ1-2	-	-	CASSPERGYYGYTF	TGTGCCAGCAGCCCGGAAAGAGGGTACTATGGCTACACCTTC
TRBV3-1	TRBJ2-4	-	-	CASSQVASLDKNIQYF	TGTGCCAGCAGCCAAGTTGCTAGCTTGGACAAAAACATTCAGTACTTC
TRBV6-1	TRBJ1-2	TRBD1	-	CATKRQGIYGYTF	TGTGCCACCAAACGACAGGGAATCTATGGCTACACCTTC
TRBV12-3/TRBV12-4	TRBJ2-4	TRBD1	once	CASSLAARGRLGAKNIQYF	TGTGCCAGCAGTTTAGCGGCCAGGGGGCGGCTTGGGGCCAAAAACATTCAGTACTTC
TRBV20-1	TRBJ2-1	TRBD1	-	CSARDSGTAHNEQFF	TGCAGTGCTAGAGACTCCGGGACAGCCCACAATGAGCAGTTCTTC
TRBV7-2	TRBJ2-3	-	-	CASNLDPPDTQYF	TGTGCCAGCAACTTGGATCCCCCAGATACGCAGTATTTT
TRBV10-3	TRBJ2-7	TRBD1	-	CAITEGTDSYEQYF	TGTGCCATCACCGAAGGGACAGACTCCTACGAGCAGTACTTC
TRBV2	TRBJ1-1	-	-	CASTETGAFF	TGTGCCAGCACCGAGACGGGAGCTTTCTTT
TRBV20-1	TRBJ2-1	TRBD1	few	CSARLTGTDYNEQFF	TGCAGTGCTAGGCTTACCGGGACAGATTACAATGAGCAGTTCTTC
TRBV4-3	TRBJ1-2	-	-	CASSQDNGRSYTF	TGCGCCAGCAGCCAAGATAATGGACGTAGCTACACCTTC
TRBV4-2	TRBJ2-7	TRBD2	-	CASSPGGGFTYEQYF	TGTGCCAGCAGCCCTGGCGGGGGATTCACCTACGAGCAGTACTTC
TRBV11-2	TRBJ2-3	-	-	CASPGGDPSTDTQYF	TGTGCCAGCCCCGGCGGGGACCCCAGCACAGATACGCAGTATTTT